This T cell receptor beta chain was sequenced for a study of blood T cell repertoires in COVID-19. In the study overall: PBMCs, B-cell-depleted T cells, or T cells provided the cDNA or gDNA that made up the material.

Authors' methods: From reference gene primer amplification, estimates of nucleated cell counts were derived. Generated by immunoSEQ multiplex PCR, the TCRdb table keeps only in-frame clones and is missing some. V, J and clone size were drawn from that table, and D and trimming were deduced from the DNA. The sample records some 320,000 clones, around nine tenths being singletons. The CDR3 covers 13 residues. Trimming pared 2 bases from V and 7 bases from J, leaving 9 bases between. Germline values: CDR1 MRHNA, CDR2 SNTAGT. This TCR was recovered from a woman aged 45 to 65 who had been exposed to COVID-19. The sequencing input was PBMCs or T cells enriched from blood (not recorded which). The V call is TRBV6-4, the J call TRBJ2-1; maybe TRBD2 (5 bases). The CDR3 DNA follows: TGTGCCAGCAGTGACAGGGAGAGTAATGAGCAGTTCTTC. Translating it yields CASSDRESNEQFF.